Listed below are T cell receptor beta chains from one sample, sequenced in a study of T-cell memory formation after mild COVID-19. TCRdb processed the 5' RACE reads anew with MiXCR; each CDR3 protein has one entry. The sample holds roughly 550,000 distinct CDR3 sequences; 20% are singletons and the top ten take under 15%. The source material was PBMCs or a T cell subset sorted from them (not recorded which). The receptors come from an adult woman who had mild COVID-19 (a few samples of this study predate the infection). Cell type and time point are not known. CDR3s include the opening cysteine and the closing phenylalanine or tryptophan. The order of the fields is V gene, D gene, J gene, clone size, CDR3 DNA, CDR3 protein. A D gene is named only where the DNA matches it firmly. Size is stated for part of the rows, as once, few or many counts, or as a class when the clone is expanded.

V gene: TRBV12-3/TRBV12-4; D gene: .; J gene: TRBJ1-5; clone size: .; CDR3 DNA: TGTGCCAGCAGTTTACGGTCCAGGGGCAATCAGCCCCAGCATTTT; CDR3 protein: CASSLRSRGNQPQHF
V gene: TRBV19; D gene: TRBD2; J gene: TRBJ2-3; clone size: few; CDR3 DNA: TGTGCCAGTCAGGCAGCGGGACGCACAGATACGCAGTATTTT; CDR3 protein: CASQAAGRTDTQYF
V gene: TRBV12-3/TRBV12-4; D gene: .; J gene: TRBJ1-2; clone size: few; CDR3 DNA: TGTGCCAGCACCGCGTCGGGGGGCCGCAACGGCTACACCTTC; CDR3 protein: CASTASGGRNGYTF
V gene: TRBV7-8; D gene: TRBD2; J gene: TRBJ2-3; clone size: few; CDR3 DNA: TGTGCCAGCAGCTCCGGAGGCGGGAGAAAAGATACGCAGTATTTT; CDR3 protein: CASSSGGGRKDTQYF
V gene: TRBV20-1; D gene: .; J gene: TRBJ1-2; clone size: few; CDR3 DNA: TGCAGTGCTAGGGGAGCGGGATCCCGGGATGGCTACACCTTC; CDR3 protein: CSARGAGSRDGYTF
V gene: TRBV7-9; D gene: TRBD2; J gene: TRBJ2-1; clone size: .; CDR3 DNA: TGTGCCAGCAGCAGTAGCGGGGGGGCCTGGGATGAGCAGTTCTTC; CDR3 protein: CASSSSGGAWDEQFF
V gene: TRBV10-3; D gene: TRBD2; J gene: TRBJ2-3; clone size: few; CDR3 DNA: TGTGCCATCAGTGAGTCCGCGGTAGCGGGAAATACGCAGTATTTT; CDR3 protein: CAISESAVAGNTQYF
V gene: TRBV21-1; D gene: .; J gene: TRBJ1-6; clone size: .; CDR3 DNA: TGTGCCAGCAGCAAAGGTAGACTAGAAGGTCCACCCCTCCACTTT; CDR3 protein: CASSKGRLEGPPLHF
V gene: TRBV6-1; D gene: TRBD1; J gene: TRBJ2-3; clone size: .; CDR3 DNA: TGTGCCAGCACCAAATCGGGGACAGGGGGTACCACAGATACGCAGTATTTT; CDR3 protein: CASTKSGTGGTTDTQYF
V gene: TRBV18; D gene: .; J gene: TRBJ2-7; clone size: .; CDR3 DNA: TGTGCCAGCTCACCAGGTGGGGTAGCGACCGAGCAGTACTTC; CDR3 protein: CASSPGGVATEQYF
V gene: TRBV20-1; D gene: .; J gene: TRBJ2-1; clone size: .; CDR3 DNA: TGCAGTGCCAAACACCAAAGACTACGCAATGAGCAGTTCTTC; CDR3 protein: CSAKHQRLRNEQFF
V gene: TRBV7-9; D gene: TRBD1; J gene: TRBJ2-5; clone size: few; CDR3 DNA: TGTGCCAGCAGCTTGGGCCGGGACAGTAAAGAGACCCAGTACTTC; CDR3 protein: CASSLGRDSKETQYF
V gene: TRBV9; D gene: TRBD1; J gene: TRBJ2-2; clone size: few; CDR3 DNA: TGTGCCAGCAGCGTAGGTCGGACAGGGAGAACCGGGGAGCTGTTTTTT; CDR3 protein: CASSVGRTGRTGELFF
V gene: TRBV28; D gene: .; J gene: TRBJ2-7; clone size: .; CDR3 DNA: TGTGCCAGCAGTTTCGACCCGCAGTACTTC; CDR3 protein: CASSFDPQYF
V gene: TRBV25-1; D gene: .; J gene: TRBJ1-4; clone size: .; CDR3 DNA: TGTGCCAGCAGTAGGACCGTAGACGTGGTTGAAAAACTGTTTTTT; CDR3 protein: CASSRTVDVVEKLFF
V gene: TRBV4-2; D gene: TRBD2; J gene: TRBJ2-7; clone size: few; CDR3 DNA: TGTGCCAGCAGCCAAGACCGGACTAGCGGAACCTACGAGCAGTACTTC; CDR3 protein: CASSQDRTSGTYEQYF
V gene: TRBV12-3/TRBV12-4; D gene: .; J gene: TRBJ2-1; clone size: few; CDR3 DNA: TGTGCCAGCAGCACACACGGCCACAATGAGCAGTTCTTC; CDR3 protein: CASSTHGHNEQFF
V gene: TRBV10-3; D gene: TRBD1; J gene: TRBJ2-7; clone size: many; CDR3 DNA: TGTGCCACCAGGGGGACAGGGGAGGGTGAGCAGTACTTC; CDR3 protein: CATRGTGEGEQYF
V gene: TRBV6-5; D gene: .; J gene: TRBJ2-6; clone size: few; CDR3 DNA: TGTGCCAGCAGTTACTTAAGGGAATCTGGGGCCAACGTCCTGACTTTC; CDR3 protein: CASSYLRESGANVLTF
V gene: TRBV20-1; D gene: .; J gene: TRBJ1-4; clone size: .; CDR3 DNA: TGCAGTGCGCTAGGATTCCCCGAAGCAACTAATGAAAAACTGTTTTTT; CDR3 protein: CSALGFPEATNEKLFF
V gene: TRBV24-1; D gene: TRBD1; J gene: TRBJ1-2; clone size: few; CDR3 DNA: TGTGCCACCAGTGATGGGGACAGGGGAAGGATCGATGGCTACACCTTC; CDR3 protein: CATSDGDRGRIDGYTF
V gene: TRBV10-3; D gene: .; J gene: TRBJ2-6; clone size: .; CDR3 DNA: TGTGCCATCAGTGAGATCACTGGGGCCAACGTCCTGACTTTC; CDR3 protein: CAISEITGANVLTF
V gene: TRBV27; D gene: .; J gene: TRBJ1-6; clone size: .; CDR3 DNA: TGTGCCAGCAGTTTATCAGGGGGCTATAATTCACCCCTCCACTTT; CDR3 protein: CASSLSGGYNSPLHF
V gene: TRBV12-3/TRBV12-4; D gene: .; J gene: TRBJ2-3; clone size: many; CDR3 DNA: TGTGCCAGCAGTTCTACCCATGGGACAGATACGCAGTATTTT; CDR3 protein: CASSSTHGTDTQYF
V gene: TRBV4-2; D gene: TRBD2; J gene: TRBJ2-1; clone size: .; CDR3 DNA: TGTGCCAGCAGGAGACTAGCGGGGAGCGCCTACAATGAGCAGTTCTTC; CDR3 protein: CASRRLAGSAYNEQFF
V gene: TRBV7-9; D gene: TRBD2; J gene: TRBJ2-5; clone size: .; CDR3 DNA: TGTGCCGGCTCACTAGCGGTGAAAGAGACCCAGTACTTC; CDR3 protein: CAGSLAVKETQYF
V gene: TRBV10-3; D gene: TRBD2; J gene: TRBJ2-1; clone size: few; CDR3 DNA: TGTGCCATCAGTGAGGCGACTAGCGGGGGATCCAATGAGCAGTTCTTC; CDR3 protein: CAISEATSGGSNEQFF
V gene: TRBV30; D gene: .; J gene: TRBJ2-1; clone size: .; CDR3 DNA: TGTGCCTGTACCTCGGGGGCTACCTCCTACAATGAGCAGTTCTTC; CDR3 protein: CACTSGATSYNEQFF
V gene: TRBV7-9; D gene: .; J gene: TRBJ2-5; clone size: .; CDR3 DNA: TGTGCCAGCAGCCTAGGGCCACGGGGGCAACAAGAGACCCAGTACTTC; CDR3 protein: CASSLGPRGQQETQYF
V gene: TRBV5-6; D gene: TRBD1; J gene: TRBJ1-1; clone size: few; CDR3 DNA: TGTGCCAGCAGCTGGGCCCCGACAGGGGGGAACACTGAAGCTTTCTTT; CDR3 protein: CASSWAPTGGNTEAFF
V gene: TRBV7-2; D gene: .; J gene: TRBJ2-7; clone size: many; CDR3 DNA: TGTGCCAGCAGCTCCGGCCCATACGAGCAGTACTTC; CDR3 protein: CASSSGPYEQYF
V gene: TRBV12-3/TRBV12-4; D gene: .; J gene: TRBJ1-1; clone size: .; CDR3 DNA: TGTGCCAGCAGCTTCCGGGCAGGGATGACTGAAGCTTTCTTT; CDR3 protein: CASSFRAGMTEAFF
V gene: TRBV7-8; D gene: TRBD1; J gene: TRBJ2-1; clone size: .; CDR3 DNA: TGTGCCAGCAGCACAGACAGGGGTTTTTACAATGAGCAGTTCTTC; CDR3 protein: CASSTDRGFYNEQFF
V gene: TRBV12-3/TRBV12-4; D gene: TRBD1; J gene: TRBJ1-2; clone size: .; CDR3 DNA: TGTGCCAGCAGCCGACAGGGGGCATATGGCTACACCTTC; CDR3 protein: CASSRQGAYGYTF
V gene: TRBV5-6; D gene: TRBD1; J gene: TRBJ2-2; clone size: .; CDR3 DNA: TGTGCCAGCAGCTTGGGGACAGGAGGGCTGTTTTTT; CDR3 protein: CASSLGTGGLFF
V gene: TRBV20-1; D gene: .; J gene: TRBJ2-1; clone size: few; CDR3 DNA: TGCAGTGCTAGGGGGGAGCAGGGGCTACTAATCTCCTACAATGAGCAGTTCTTC; CDR3 protein: CSARGEQGLLISYNEQFF
V gene: TRBV6-5; D gene: .; J gene: TRBJ2-7; clone size: .; CDR3 DNA: TGTGCCAGCAGGCTGGGGTTGTCCAACGAGCAGTACTTC; CDR3 protein: CASRLGLSNEQYF
V gene: TRBV6-2/TRBV6-3; D gene: .; J gene: TRBJ2-7; clone size: .; CDR3 DNA: TGTGCCAGCAGTTATCGGCTGCTCTACGAGCAGTACTTC; CDR3 protein: CASSYRLLYEQYF